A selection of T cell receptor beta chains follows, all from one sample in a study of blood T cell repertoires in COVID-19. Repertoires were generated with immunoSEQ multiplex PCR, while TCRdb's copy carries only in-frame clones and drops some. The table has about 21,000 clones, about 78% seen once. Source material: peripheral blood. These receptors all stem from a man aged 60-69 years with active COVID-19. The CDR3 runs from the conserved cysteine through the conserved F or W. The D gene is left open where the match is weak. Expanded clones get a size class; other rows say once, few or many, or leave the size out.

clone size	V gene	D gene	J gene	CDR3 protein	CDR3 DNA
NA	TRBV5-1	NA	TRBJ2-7	CASSPRADGSYEQYF	TGCGCCAGCAGCCCGAGAGCTGACGGGAGCTACGAGCAGTACTTC
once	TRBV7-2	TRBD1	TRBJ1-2	CASSLQGADGYTF	TGTGCCAGCAGTCTTCAGGGGGCGGACGGCTACACCTTC
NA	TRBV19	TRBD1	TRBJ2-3	CASSHRDRGPMTDTQYF	TGTGCCAGTAGCCACCGGGACAGGGGGCCGATGACAGATACGCAGTATTTT
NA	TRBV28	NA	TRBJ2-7	CASSSQKTARLSYEQYF	TGTGCCAGCAGTTCTCAAAAGACAGCCCGTTTATCCTACGAGCAGTACTTC
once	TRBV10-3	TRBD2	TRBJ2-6	CAISGRTSGRAAGANVLTF	TGTGCCATCAGTGGGAGGACTAGCGGGAGGGCGGCTGGGGCCAACGTCCTGACTTTC
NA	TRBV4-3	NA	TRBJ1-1	CASSQGRGGGMNTEAFF	TGCGCCAGCAGCCAGGGTAGGGGGGGAGGCATGAACACTGAAGCTTTCTTT
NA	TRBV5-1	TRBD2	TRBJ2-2	CASSPAAGPTNTGELFF	TGCGCCAGCAGCCCGGCAGCGGGACCAACGAACACCGGGGAGCTGTTTTTT
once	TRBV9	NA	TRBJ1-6	CASSVEPGHLSPLHF	TGTGCCAGCAGCGTAGAACCGGGACACCTTTCACCCCTCCACTTT
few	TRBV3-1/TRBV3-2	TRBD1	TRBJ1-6	CASSARGPPQGTNSPLHF	TGTGCCAGCAGCGCCCGGGGGCCCCCACAGGGGACAAATTCACCCCTCCACTTT
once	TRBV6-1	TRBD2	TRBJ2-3	CASSEGSSGNTDTQYF	TGTGCCAGCAGTGAAGGATCTAGCGGGAACACAGATACGCAGTATTTT
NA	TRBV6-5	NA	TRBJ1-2	CASSSPGDGYTF	TGTGCCAGCAGTTCGCCAGGGGACGGCTACACCTTC
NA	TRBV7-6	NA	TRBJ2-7	CASSPQPSSYEQYF	TGTGCCAGCAGCCCCCAACCGAGCTCCTACGAGCAGTACTTC
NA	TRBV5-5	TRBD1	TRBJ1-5	CASSLLYRDRVHSNQPQHF	TGTGCCAGCAGCCTCTTATACCGGGACAGGGTACATAGCAATCAGCCCCAGCATTTT
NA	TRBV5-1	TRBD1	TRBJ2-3	CASSLALGQGGGDTQYF	TGCGCCAGCAGCTTGGCCTTAGGACAGGGGGGTGGAGATACGCAGTATTTT
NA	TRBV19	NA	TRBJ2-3	CASSIGTGSTDTQYF	TGTGCCAGTAGTATAGGAACAGGTAGCACAGATACGCAGTATTTT